This entry describes one T cell receptor beta chain. Its antigen remains unidentified. The sample holds no much larger clone one base away, and base qualities are not on file. The sample comes from a study of early T cells in non-severe SARS-CoV-2 infection (dated by TCRdb to about 2021). Broadly, across the study: Bulk RNA from unsorted whole blood was used for TCR sequencing, so alpha and beta chains could not be paired.

The library was generated by 5' RACE. Sequencer: NextSeq 500. Unique molecular identifiers were attached to individual cDNA molecules in the TCR library protocol so that sequencing error and PCR bias could be corrected. Sequencing covered both TCR alpha and beta chains, and within each sample the abundances of alpha and beta sequences were tightly co-correlated. The authors' analysis ran thus. Decombinator V4 was used to perform V gene, J gene and CDR3 annotation of TCR sequences. TCRs were defined as expanded if a significant change between any two time points was detected under a Poisson model with p below 0.0001. TCR abundances were normalised to the total number of TCRs sequenced per sample and were expressed as counts per million. TRAV1-2 paired with TRAJ12, TRAJ20 or TRAJ33 defined MAIT TCRs, while TRAV10 paired with TRAJ18 defined iNKT TCRs. A search of VDJdb, accessed on 1 November 2021, was run for TCRs annotated to CMV, EBV and SARS-CoV-2, with TCRs annotated for multiple antigens excluded. TCRdb reanalyzed the raw reads on its own, using fastp at Q25 for trimming and MiXCR for clone calling, and kept in-frame beta chains. Here each entry gathers all rows of one CDR3 protein and keeps the most common genes and DNA. These V and J calls rely on TCRdb rather than the paper's analysis. The sample includes tens of thousands of distinct CDR3 sequences, with more than 15% observed a single time. Clones ranked in the top ten supply about 8.2% of the sample.

Results the study describes overall, beyond this receptor: VDJdb matching was skewed toward anti-spike CD8 responses and likely underestimated virus-specific expansions by missing private and CD4 specificities.

A case-control design nested within a healthcare worker cohort in London, UK, was used, with weekly nasopharyngeal swab PCR tests and blood sampling performed. Healthcare workers were recruited during the week of the UK lockdown, between 23 and 31 March 2020, and followed weekly for up to 16 weeks. CDR1 and CDR2, per the germline V gene, are MDHEN and SYDVKM. Spanning cysteine to phenylalanine, the CDR3 consists of 15 amino acids. Just the 45-base CDR3 DNA is kept, in frame starting at base 1. V gives up 6 bases and J gives up 1 base, and the segment between their germline ends measures 15 bases. This clonotype originated in an adult who was a healthcare worker with PCR-confirmed SARS-CoV-2 infection or an uninfected control (not recorded which). The V gene is TRBV28 and the J gene is TRBJ2-5; no D segment can be confidently identified. The material was whole blood, obtained at baseline. The nucleotide sequence is given as TGTGCCAGCAGATTGGGATTCCGGATCCAAGAGACCCAGTACTTC. This is translated as CASRLGFRIQETQYF.